This TCR beta chain was retrieved from a study of tumor-infiltrating lymphocytes in primary liver carcinoma. About the research overall: The patient group consisted of men and women aged 30 to 69 years.

A note on this clonotype: Its cognate antigen is unknown.

cDNA specific to TCR beta was made from 450 to 650 ng of total RNA, with a constant-region primer employed for priming. ARM-PCR was slightly modified, and three nested multiplex PCR rounds with it gave rise to the TCR beta libraries. The first two PCR rounds, around 11 cycles each, used TRBV1-TRBV30 forward primers and a C-beta reverse primer. TCRdb reprocessed the multiplex PCR reads with MiXCR, giving one entry per CDR3 protein. The sample contains 180,000 or so distinct CDR3 sequences, about 55% of which appear only once. The germline CDR1 and CDR2 sequences are SGHAT and FQNNGV. This CDR3 comprises 17 residues. The V segment lost 5 bases and the J segment 5 bases; nucleotides outside the gene matches: 15. Findings and limits, study-wide: Reduced overlap was seen in tumor-adjacent and tumor-blood pairs versus tumor region pairs.

The study extracted blood RNA from unsorted whole blood and also extracted germline DNA. This receptor was identified in a man in his forties with primary liver carcinoma and hepatitis B virus infection. The sample comprised peripheral blood. The chain couples TRBV11-2 to TRBJ2-3; 8 positions match TRBD2. DNA for the CDR3: TGTGCCAGCAGCCCCGGGACTAGTGGGAGTAGTAGAGATACGCAGTATTTT. This gives the protein CASSPGTSGSSRDTQYF.